The 31 T cell receptor beta chains below all came from one sample that was sequenced in a study of cytomegalovirus exposure and HLA in healthy donors. PCR primers comprised 60 Vbeta and 13 Jbeta primers. Profiling relied on immunoSEQ multiplex PCR, and the TCRdb table lists in-frame clones only, not all of them. The data hold under 170,000 clones, with around 79% observed a single time. Input material: PBMCs. All receptors come from a man in his fifties in good health and CMV-seropositive.

The genes are TRBV18 and TRBJ1-1; D gene unclear. Germline V gene sequence: CDR1 KGHSH, CDR2 LQKENI. V was shortened by 1 base and J by 0 bases, with 6 bases between the two germline ends. The CDR3 spans 14 residues. The chain's CDR3 is CASSPRLMNTEAFF. In nucleotides, the CDR3 is TGTGCCAGCTCACCACGACTGATGAACACTGAAGCTTTCTTT. The whole variable domain, remainder taken from reference TRBV18 and TRBJ1-1, is NAGVMQNPRHLVRRRGQEARLRCSPMKGHSHVYWYRQLPEEGLKFMVYLQKENIIDESGMPKERFSAEFPKEGPSILRIQQVVRGDSAAYFCASSPRLMNTEAFFGQGTRLTVV.

For the CDR3, the DNA is TGTGCCAGCAGGCTGGAGGACAGCTATGGCTACACCTTC. Translation gives CASRLEDSYGYTF. The V and J genes are TRBV5-5 and TRBJ1-2; D perhaps matches TRBD1 (6 bases). V gave up 5 bases and J gave up 4 bases, with 12 bases separating them. CDR3 length: 13 residues. Germline CDR1 is SGHKS and CDR2 is YYEKEE (reference sequence).

The chain has TRBV19 and TRBJ2-1, with TRBD1 identical over 11 bases. The germline V gene has CDR1 LNHDA and CDR2 SQIVND (reference sequence). The CDR3 sequence is 16 residues long. J gave up 8 bases and V 5 bases, and 11 bases lay outside the gene matches. The CDR3, as DNA: TGTGCCAGTAGTGCATGGGGACAGGGGGGAAAGGATGAGCAGTTCTTC. Translating it yields CASSAWGQGGKDEQFF. Filled out from reference TRBV19 and TRBJ2-1, the complete variable domain reads DGGITQSPKYLFRKEGQNVTLSCEQNLNHDAMYWYRQDPGQGLRLIYYSQIVNDFQKGDIAEGYSVSREKKESFPLTVTSAQKNPTAFYLCASSAWGQGGKDEQFFGPGTRLTVL.

This chain connects TRBV9 to TRBJ2-5, with D uncertain. The CDR3 has 11 amino acids. V was shortened by 4 bases and J by 5 bases, with 6 bases between the two germline ends. Germline CDR1 reads SGDLS; CDR2 reads YYNGEE. This CDR3 reads CASSRSETQYF. DNA of the CDR3: TGTGCCAGCAGCCGTTCCGAGACCCAGTACTTC.

The table lists this clone with a few counts. The chain uses TRBV5-8 and TRBJ2-7, with 7 positions matching TRBD1. This CDR3 has 14 residues. Germline V lookup: CDR1 SGHTS, CDR2 YDEGEE. The V segment lost 0 bases and the J segment 1 base; nucleotides outside the gene matches: 1. CDR3 amino acids: CASSLGDSSYEQYF. The CDR3 DNA is TGTGCCAGCAGCTTGGGGGACAGTTCCTACGAGCAGTACTTC. Full variable domain (remainder filled in from reference TRBV5-8 and TRBJ2-7): EAGVTQSPTHLIKTRGQQATLRCSPISGHTSVYWYQQALGLGLQFLLWYDEGEERNRGNFPPRFSGRQFPNYSSELNVNALELEDSALYLCASSLGDSSYEQYFGPGTRLTVT.

V gene TRBV7-9 combines with J gene TRBJ2-5, with a tentative D call TRBD2 (6 bases). Trimming shortened V by 8 bases and J by 5 bases, and 12 bases separated the two germline ends. Germline values: CDR1 SEHNR, CDR2 FQNEAQ (reference sequence). The CDR3 runs 12 residues. CDR3 amino acids: CASEGGYETQYF. The DNA for the CDR3 is TGTGCCAGCGAAGGAGGGTATGAGACCCAGTACTTC.

This clone was seen more than once but under ten times. This chain uses TRBV11-2 with TRBJ1-1; 8 nucleotides agree with TRBD1. V was pared by 5 bases and J by 5 bases, with 10 bases of the junction left unmatched. Germline V lookup: CDR1 SGHAT, CDR2 FQNNGV. The CDR3 runs to 15 residues. CDR3 DNA: TGTGCCAGCAGCCTGCCCCAGGGGGCACATACTGAAGCTTTCTTT. Its translation: CASSLPQGAHTEAFF. Full variable domain (outside the CDR3, taken from reference TRBV11-2 and TRBJ1-1): EAGVAQSPRYKIIEKRQSVAFWCNPISGHATLYWYQQILGQGPKLLIQFQNNGVVDDSQLPKDRFSAERLKGVDSTLKIQPAKLEDSAVYLCASSLPQGAHTEAFFGQGTRLTVV.

This rearrangement joins TRBV6-7 to TRBJ2-3; 14 bases agree with TRBD2. TRBV6-7 is sorted into the ORF group, with uncertain function. With V trimmed by 2 bases and J by 4 bases, 14 bases remained unmatched. This CDR3 comprises 20 residues. In DNA form, the CDR3 reads TGTGCCAGCAGTTACCCAGAGCCGGGACTAGCGGGAGTCCGTTCAGATACGCAGTATTTT. This translates into CASSYPEPGLAGVRSDTQYF.

The chain joins TRBV18 to TRBJ2-5, with TRBD2 matching over 7 bases. CDR3 length: 15 residues. CDR1 and CDR2 (germline): KGHSH, LQKENI. Trimming at V came to 0 bases and at J to 5 bases, leaving 6 bases not matched to a gene. The CDR3 protein is CASSPPREVGETQYF. CDR3 DNA sequence: TGTGCCAGCTCACCACCCCGGGAGGTGGGGGAGACCCAGTACTTC.

This chain links TRBV7-6 with TRBJ2-3; 9 positions match TRBD2. The CDR3 consists of 16 residues. The junction had 7 bases not matched to a gene; V was cut back by 5 bases and J by 1 base. Germline V gene data show CDR1 as SGHVS and CDR2 as FNYEAQ. The CDR3, as DNA: TGTGCCAGCAGCGATGTTGGCGGGAGGGGCACAGATACGCAGTATTTT. The encoded protein is CASSDVGGRGTDTQYF.

V gene TRBV7-9 combines with J gene TRBJ2-2, with TRBD1 matching over 7 bases. CDR3 length equals 17 residues. The V segment lost 0 bases and the J segment 4 bases; nucleotides outside the gene matches: 8. Germline V gene lookup returns CDR1 SEHNR and CDR2 FQNEAQ (reference sequence). The CDR3 DNA is TGTGCCAGCAGCTTAGCGCTGACAGGGAAAATCACCGGGGAGCTGTTTTTT. Amino acid sequence: CASSLALTGKITGELFF.

The chain joins TRBV5-1 to TRBJ2-1, with D perhaps TRBD2 (6 bases). Trimming removed 0 bases from V and 8 bases from J, with 9 bases in between. CDR1 is SGHRS and CDR2 is YFSETQ in the germline V gene. This CDR3 has 13 amino acids. In nucleotides, the CDR3 is TGCGCCAGCAGCTTGGAGCGGGTCGATGAGCAGTTCTTC. As protein: CASSLERVDEQFF.

The V gene is TRBV5-1, the J gene TRBJ2-3, with 12 positions matching TRBD2. The CDR3 is 15 residues long. Germline V gene data show CDR1 as SGHRS and CDR2 as YFSETQ. The junction had 6 bases not matched to a gene; V was cut back by 3 bases and J by 7 bases. CDR3 sequence reads: CASSWTSGAQNTQYF. In nucleotides, the CDR3 is TGCGCCAGCAGCTGGACTAGCGGGGCACAAAATACGCAGTATTTT.

This clone was picked up a small number of times. The gene calls are TRBV28 and TRBJ2-7, with 8 bases lining up with TRBD1. V was pared by 10 bases and J by 5 bases, with 7 bases of the junction left unmatched. Germline assignment: CDR1 MDHEN and CDR2 SYDVKM. The CDR3 extends over 12 amino acids. CDR3 nucleotide sequence: TGTGCCATCGGACAGGGTGTGGACGAGCAGTACTTC. This encodes CAIGQGVDEQYF.

This clone has only a few counts. The same CDR3 is also encoded by other DNA sequences in this sample. The V and J genes are TRBV30 and TRBJ1-1; TRBD1 matches 8 bases. CDR3 length: 13 amino acids. With 4 bases clipped from V and 1 base from J, the junction kept 2 bases outside the gene matches. The germline V gene encodes CDR1 GTSNPN and CDR2 SVGIG (reference sequence). CDR3 sequence reads: CAWTGGWNTEAFF. Written as DNA, the CDR3 is TGTGCCTGGACAGGGGGCTGGAACACTGAAGCTTTCTTT.

The CDR3 sequence: CASSLDSRLGAYEQYF. CDR3 nucleotide sequence: TGCGCCAGCAGCTTGGATTCGCGACTAGGAGCATACGAGCAGTACTTC. The gene calls are TRBV5-1 and TRBJ2-7; a weak D match, TRBD2 (6 bases). The V end lost 0 bases, the J end lost 4 bases, and 17 bases lay between the germline ends. This CDR3 has 16 residues. Germline values: CDR1 SGHRS, CDR2 YFSETQ. The full variable domain, in which reference TRBV5-1 and TRBJ2-7 provide the parts outside the CDR3, is KAGVTQTPRYLIKTRGQQVTLSCSPISGHRSVSWYQQTPGQGLQFLFEYFSETQRNKGNFPGRFSGRQFSNSRSEMNVSTLELGDSALYLCASSLDSRLGAYEQYFGPGTRLTVT.

The rearrangement uses TRBV9 and TRBJ2-7, with 8 positions matching TRBD1. The length of the CDR3 is 16 residues. Germline V lookup: CDR1 SGDLS, CDR2 YYNGEE. V shed 0 bases and J 5 bases; nucleotides not matched to a gene: 10. The CDR3: CASSVVGTGGVNEQYF. For the CDR3, the DNA is TGTGCCAGCAGCGTAGTTGGTACAGGGGGTGTCAACGAGCAGTACTTC. Using reference TRBV9 and TRBJ2-7 for the parts outside the CDR3, the full variable domain is DSGVTQTPKHLITATGQRVTLRCSPRSGDLSVYWYQQSLDQGLQFLIQYYNGEERAKGNILERFSAQQFPDLHSELNLSSLELGDSALYFCASSVVGTGGVNEQYFGPGTRLTVT.

This clone was counted between two and nine times. The chain has TRBV19 and TRBJ2-4; D possibly corresponds to TRBD2 (6 bases). The CDR3 is 18 residues long. CDR1 is LNHDA, CDR2 SQIVND, per germline (reference sequence). V was trimmed by 4 bases and J by 0 bases, leaving 19 bases between them. The CDR3 nucleotides read TGTGCCAGTAGTAGGGAGGCAGGGATAGTTATAGCCAAAAACATTCAGTACTTC. This codes for CASSREAGIVIAKNIQYF.

J is TRBJ2-1 and V is TRBV10-1; TRBD2 agrees at 8 bases. The germline V gene has CDR1 WNHNN and CDR2 SYGVQD (reference sequence). The ends lost 4 bases at V and 0 bases at J; junction bases unmatched: 2. The CDR3 totals 15 residues. CDR3: CASSVAGYSYNEQFF. CDR3 nucleotides: TGCGCCAGCAGTGTAGCGGGATACTCCTACAATGAGCAGTTCTTC.

The chain joins TRBV2 to TRBJ2-7; 10 nucleotides line up with TRBD1. This CDR3 has 15 amino acids. CDR1 SNHLY and CDR2 FYNNEI come from the germline V gene. With 3 bases clipped from V and 5 bases from J, the junction kept 7 bases outside the gene matches. CDR3 region: CASSEEGTGVNEQYF. DNA of the CDR3: TGTGCCAGCAGTGAGGAAGGGACAGGGGTGAACGAGCAGTACTTC.

The rearrangement joins TRBV5-1 to TRBJ2-7; 9 bases line up with TRBD2. The J segment lost 2 bases and the V segment lost 0 bases, leaving 3 bases of the junction unmatched. Germline V lookup: CDR1 SGHRS, CDR2 YFSETQ. The CDR3 contains 15 residues. In DNA form, the CDR3 reads TGCGCCAGCAGCTTGGAGGGACTAGCAACCTACGAGCAGTACTTC. It yields the protein CASSLEGLATYEQYF.

The chain employs TRBV7-6 and TRBJ1-1; D is unclear. The CDR3 has 14 residues. Germline CDR1 is SGHVS and CDR2 is FNYEAQ. V lost 5 bases, J lost 1 base, and 11 bases lay in between. Written as DNA, the CDR3 is TGTGCCAGCAGCCCCCAGACGGGGAACACTGAAGCTTTCTTT. This gives the protein CASSPQTGNTEAFF.

This clone has only a few counts. The chain links TRBV5-1 to TRBJ2-1; the match to TRBD2 covers 11 bases. Trimming cost V 5 bases and J 8 bases; bases outside gene matches: 9. The CDR3 loop spans 15 amino acids. The V gene's germline CDR1 is SGHRS and CDR2 YFSETQ. CDR3 protein: CASSAGTSGGDEQFF. The CDR3 nucleotides read TGCGCCAGCAGTGCCGGGACTAGCGGTGGGGATGAGCAGTTCTTC.

This clone came up a few times. The CDR3 protein is CASSLPAGATEQYF. The DNA of the CDR3 is TGTGCCAGCAGTTTACCAGCGGGAGCGACCGAGCAGTACTTC. The chain is built from TRBV28 and TRBJ2-7, with 8 positions matching TRBD2. This CDR3 region has 14 residues. Germline V gene lookup returns CDR1 MDHEN and CDR2 SYDVKM. V shed 2 bases, J shed 6 bases, and the junction held 6 bases outside the gene matches.

The CDR3 region is CASSSQTYEQYF. CDR3 sequence (DNA): TGCGCCAGCAGCTCACAAACCTACGAGCAGTACTTC. The rearrangement joins TRBV5-1 to TRBJ2-7, with D unresolved. From germline, CDR1 is SGHRS and CDR2 YFSETQ. With 3 bases removed from V and 2 bases from J, the gap between germline ends came to 6 bases. This CDR3 contains 12 residues.

This chain connects TRBV4-1 to TRBJ2-7, with D perhaps matching TRBD2 (6 bases). V was shortened by 2 bases and J by 2 bases, with 16 bases between the two germline ends. The CDR3 is 16 amino acids. The germline V gene has CDR1 MGHRA and CDR2 YSYEKL. In DNA, the CDR3 is TGCGCCAGCAGCCAATCGCCCGGTGCGGGAACCTACGAGCAGTACTTC. Translating it yields CASSQSPGAGTYEQYF.

CDR3 protein: CAIAGSGVVSNYGYTF. The CDR3 nucleotides are TGTGCCATAGCTGGCTCGGGGGTCGTTTCTAACTATGGCTACACCTTC. The chain uses TRBV2 and TRBJ1-2; D may be TRBD1 (5 bases). The CDR3 has 16 residues. V was trimmed by 10 bases and J by 0 bases, leaving 21 bases between them. Germline CDR1 reads SNHLY; CDR2 reads FYNNEI.

Worth noting for this clone: Additional DNA sequences in this sample encode the identical CDR3. The gene calls are TRBV5-1 and TRBJ2-3; the D gene is possibly TRBD2 (5 bases). Germline V CDR1 and CDR2: SGHRS, YFSETQ. V lost 0 bases and J 3 bases, leaving 8 bases between the germline ends. The CDR3 spans 14 residues. Here the CDR3 reads CASSLELATDTQYF. In DNA form, the CDR3 reads TGCGCCAGCAGCTTGGAGCTAGCTACAGATACGCAGTATTTT.

The J gene is TRBJ2-2, the V gene TRBV18; TRBD1 agrees at 8 bases. Germline V lookup: CDR1 KGHSH, CDR2 LQKENI. The CDR3 runs 16 residues. J lost 1 base, V lost 5 bases, and 6 bases had no gene match. This CDR3 is CASSGTGTGNTGELFF. DNA for the CDR3: TGTGCCAGCTCAGGAACCGGGACAGGGAACACCGGGGAGCTGTTTTTT.

This clone was found many times. The chain has TRBV15 and TRBJ2-6; D possibly corresponds to TRBD1 (5 bases). Per the germline V gene, CDR1 is LNHNV and CDR2 is YYDKDF (reference sequence). The CDR3 is 16 amino acids. V was clipped by 5 bases and J by 0 bases, with 11 bases between them. DNA for the CDR3: TGTGCCACCAGCCTGAGTAGGGGCTCTGGGGCCAACGTCCTGACTTTC. It yields the protein CATSLSRGSGANVLTF.

The rearrangement joins TRBV7-9 to TRBJ2-5; 9 nucleotides agree with TRBD2. Unmatched junction bases numbered 5, after V lost 4 bases and J lost 5 bases. The CDR3 covers 14 residues. Germline CDR1 is SEHNR and CDR2 is FQNEAQ (reference sequence). DNA of the CDR3: TGTGCCAGCAGCTCCGGGACTAGCTCGGAGACCCAGTACTTC. The encoded protein is CASSSGTSSETQYF.